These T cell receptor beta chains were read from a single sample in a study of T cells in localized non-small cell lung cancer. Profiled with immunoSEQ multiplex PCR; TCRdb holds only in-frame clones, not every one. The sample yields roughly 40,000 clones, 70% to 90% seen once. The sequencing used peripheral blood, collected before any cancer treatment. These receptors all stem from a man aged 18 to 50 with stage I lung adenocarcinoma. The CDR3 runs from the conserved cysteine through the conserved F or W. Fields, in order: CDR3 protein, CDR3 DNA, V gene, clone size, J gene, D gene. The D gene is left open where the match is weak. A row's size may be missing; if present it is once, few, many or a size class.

CDR3aa: CASSPPGRNHNEQFF
CDR3nt: TGTGCCAGCAGCCCCCCGGGACGGAACCACAATGAGCAGTTCTTC
v_gene: TRBV7-9
abundance: .
j_gene: TRBJ2-1
d_gene: .

CDR3aa: CASSLYRQGKGTDTQYF
CDR3nt: TGTGCCAGCAGCTTATATCGACAGGGGAAGGGGACAGATACGCAGTATTTT
v_gene: TRBV7-9
abundance: .
j_gene: TRBJ2-3
d_gene: TRBD1

CDR3aa: CASSSGLAGDRAYKQYF
CDR3nt: TGTGCCAGCAGCTCAGGACTAGCGGGGGACCGGGCCTACAAGCAGTACTTC
v_gene: TRBV5-4
abundance: .
j_gene: TRBJ2-7
d_gene: TRBD2

CDR3aa: CASSYGQNNSPLHF
CDR3nt: TGTGCCAGCAGTTATGGTCAGAATAATTCACCCCTCCACTTT
v_gene: TRBV6-5
abundance: .
j_gene: TRBJ1-6
d_gene: .

CDR3aa: CASSPGRGDGYTF
CDR3nt: TGTGCCAGCAGCCCCGGCAGGGGCGATGGCTACACCTTC
v_gene: TRBV7-2
abundance: .
j_gene: TRBJ1-2
d_gene: .

CDR3aa: CASSRQTGPTSYEQYF
CDR3nt: TGCGCCAGCAGCCGGCAGACAGGACCAACCTCCTACGAGCAGTACTTC
v_gene: TRBV4-1
abundance: .
j_gene: TRBJ2-7
d_gene: .

CDR3aa: CASSPSNAVNYGYTF
CDR3nt: TGTGCCAGCAGCCCTAGTAATGCTGTTAACTATGGCTACACCTTC
v_gene: TRBV4-2
abundance: .
j_gene: TRBJ1-2
d_gene: .

CDR3aa: CASSLRGGSYEQYF
CDR3nt: TGTGCCAGCAGTCTACGGGGGGGAAGCTACGAGCAGTACTTC
v_gene: TRBV27
abundance: .
j_gene: TRBJ2-7
d_gene: TRBD2

CDR3aa: CASHRGQGEGNTIYF
CDR3nt: TGTGCCAGCCACCGTGGACAGGGCGAGGGAAACACCATATATTTT
v_gene: TRBV2
abundance: .
j_gene: TRBJ1-3
d_gene: TRBD1

CDR3aa: CASSLRVRGSYEQYF
CDR3nt: TGTGCCAGCAGCCTGCGAGTCAGGGGCTCCTACGAGCAGTACTTC
v_gene: TRBV7-2
abundance: .
j_gene: TRBJ2-7
d_gene: .

CDR3aa: CASSLLANTEAFF
CDR3nt: TGTGCCAGCAGTCTTCTGGCTAACACTGAAGCTTTCTTT
v_gene: TRBV27
abundance: .
j_gene: TRBJ1-1
d_gene: .

CDR3aa: CASSLRASGDYNEQFF
CDR3nt: TGCGCCAGCAGCCTCAGAGCTAGCGGGGATTACAATGAGCAGTTCTTC
v_gene: TRBV5-1
abundance: .
j_gene: TRBJ2-1
d_gene: TRBD2

CDR3aa: CASSEGQRPNQPQHF
CDR3nt: TGTGCCAGCAGCGAGGGACAGAGACCTAATCAGCCCCAGCATTTT
v_gene: TRBV5-6
abundance: once
j_gene: TRBJ1-5
d_gene: TRBD1

CDR3aa: CASGLGEVRYGYTF
CDR3nt: TGTGCTAGTGGTTTGGGAGAAGTCAGATATGGCTACACCTTC
v_gene: TRBV12-5
abundance: .
j_gene: TRBJ1-2
d_gene: .

CDR3aa: CASSVVLMNTEAFF
CDR3nt: TGTGCCAGCAGTGTTGTCTTAATGAACACTGAAGCTTTCTTT
v_gene: TRBV6-1
abundance: .
j_gene: TRBJ1-1
d_gene: .

CDR3aa: CASSPGTGTNEKLFF
CDR3nt: TGTGCCAGCAGCCCGGGGACAGGAACTAATGAAAAACTGTTTTTT
v_gene: TRBV7-7
abundance: .
j_gene: TRBJ1-4
d_gene: TRBD1

CDR3aa: CASRGVNYGYTF
CDR3nt: TGTGCCAGCAGAGGCGTTAACTATGGCTACACCTTC
v_gene: TRBV28
abundance: .
j_gene: TRBJ1-2
d_gene: .

CDR3aa: CASSLISQGGNEQFF
CDR3nt: TGCGCCAGCAGCTTAATCAGTCAGGGGGGGAATGAGCAGTTCTTC
v_gene: TRBV5-1
abundance: .
j_gene: TRBJ2-1
d_gene: .

CDR3aa: CASSSQLAGEPVEQFF
CDR3nt: TGTGCCAGCAGCTCCCAACTAGCGGGGGAGCCAGTCGAGCAGTTCTTC
v_gene: TRBV11-2
abundance: once
j_gene: TRBJ2-1
d_gene: TRBD2

CDR3aa: CASSPDSGSYNEQFF
CDR3nt: TGTGCCAGCAGTCCGGACAGCGGGTCCTACAATGAGCAGTTCTTC
v_gene: TRBV6-5
abundance: .
j_gene: TRBJ2-1
d_gene: .

CDR3aa: CASSLGQTNTEAFF
CDR3nt: TGTGCCAGCAGCTTGGGACAGACGAACACTGAAGCTTTCTTT
v_gene: TRBV5-6
abundance: .
j_gene: TRBJ1-1
d_gene: .

CDR3aa: CASSTPILAGVKYQETQYF
CDR3nt: TGTGCCAGCAGCACCCCCATCTTAGCGGGGGTCAAGTACCAAGAGACCCAGTACTTC
v_gene: TRBV12-1
abundance: .
j_gene: TRBJ2-5
d_gene: .

CDR3aa: CASSESPRWDSPLHF
CDR3nt: TGTGCCAGCAGTGAAAGTCCCAGGTGGGATTCACCCCTCCACTTT
v_gene: TRBV6-1
abundance: .
j_gene: TRBJ1-6
d_gene: .

CDR3aa: CASSIQGETEAFF
CDR3nt: TGCGCCAGCAGCATACAGGGCGAGACTGAAGCTTTCTTT
v_gene: TRBV5-1
abundance: .
j_gene: TRBJ1-1
d_gene: .

CDR3aa: CASTQGAEAFF
CDR3nt: TGTGCCAGCACCCAGGGGGCTGAAGCTTTCTTT
v_gene: TRBV5-4
abundance: few
j_gene: TRBJ1-1
d_gene: TRBD1

CDR3aa: CASSLGQGSEQYF
CDR3nt: TGTGCCAGCAGCTTGGGGCAGGGAAGCGAGCAGTACTTC
v_gene: TRBV5-5
abundance: .
j_gene: TRBJ2-7
d_gene: .

CDR3aa: CASSLDRNPKYGYTF
CDR3nt: TGTGCCAGCAGCTTAGATCGGAACCCTAAGTATGGCTACACCTTC
v_gene: TRBV11-2
abundance: .
j_gene: TRBJ1-2
d_gene: .

CDR3aa: CASSQDLQSYEQYF
CDR3nt: TGTGCCAGCAGCCAAGATCTGCAGTCCTACGAGCAGTACTTC
v_gene: TRBV4-2
abundance: .
j_gene: TRBJ2-7
d_gene: .

CDR3aa: CASSVGPLGYNTEAFF
CDR3nt: TGTGCCAGCAGCGTAGGGCCCCTTGGGTATAACACTGAAGCTTTCTTT
v_gene: TRBV9
abundance: .
j_gene: TRBJ1-1
d_gene: .

CDR3aa: CASSNKTNRNSPLHF
CDR3nt: TGTGCCAGCTCAAATAAGACGAACCGTAATTCACCCCTCCACTTT
v_gene: TRBV18
abundance: .
j_gene: TRBJ1-6
d_gene: .